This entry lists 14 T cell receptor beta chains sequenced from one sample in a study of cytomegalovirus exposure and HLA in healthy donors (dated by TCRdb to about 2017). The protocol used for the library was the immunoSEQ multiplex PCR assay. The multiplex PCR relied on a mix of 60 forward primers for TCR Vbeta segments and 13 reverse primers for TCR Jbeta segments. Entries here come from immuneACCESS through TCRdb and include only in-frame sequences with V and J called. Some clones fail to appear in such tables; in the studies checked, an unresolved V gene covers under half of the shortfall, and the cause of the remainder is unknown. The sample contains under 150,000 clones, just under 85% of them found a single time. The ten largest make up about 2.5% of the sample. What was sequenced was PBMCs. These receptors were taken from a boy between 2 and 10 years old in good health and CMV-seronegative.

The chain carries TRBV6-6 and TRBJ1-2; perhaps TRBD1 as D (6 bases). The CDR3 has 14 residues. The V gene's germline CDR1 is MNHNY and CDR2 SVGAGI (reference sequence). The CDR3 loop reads CSTRGANFNYGYTF. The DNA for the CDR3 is TGTTCCACCCGGGGGGCCAACTTTAACTATGGCTACACCTTC.

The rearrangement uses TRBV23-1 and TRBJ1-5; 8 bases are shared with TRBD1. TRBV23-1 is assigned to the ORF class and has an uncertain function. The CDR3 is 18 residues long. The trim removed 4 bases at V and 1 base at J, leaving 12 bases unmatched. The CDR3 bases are TGCGCCAGCAGTCGACCCCTCCGGGACAGGAGAAGCAATCAGCCCCAGCATTTT. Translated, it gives CASSRPLRDRRSNQPQHF.

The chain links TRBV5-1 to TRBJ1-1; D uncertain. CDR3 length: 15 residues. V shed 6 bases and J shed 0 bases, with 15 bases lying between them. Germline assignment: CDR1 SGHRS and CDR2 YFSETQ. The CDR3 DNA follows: TGCGCCAGCACCGATGAAGACGGAGTGAACACTGAAGCTTTCTTT. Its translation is CASTDEDGVNTEAFF.

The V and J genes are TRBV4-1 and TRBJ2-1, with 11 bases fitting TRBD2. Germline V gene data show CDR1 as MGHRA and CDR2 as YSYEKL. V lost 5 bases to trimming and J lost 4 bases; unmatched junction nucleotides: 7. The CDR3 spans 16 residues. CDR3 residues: CASSAQLAGAYNEQFF. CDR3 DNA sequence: TGCGCCAGCAGCGCCCAACTAGCGGGGGCATACAATGAGCAGTTCTTC.

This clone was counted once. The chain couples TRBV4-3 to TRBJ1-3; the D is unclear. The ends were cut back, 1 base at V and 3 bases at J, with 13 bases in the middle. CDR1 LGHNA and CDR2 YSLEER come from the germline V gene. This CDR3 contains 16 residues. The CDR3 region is CASSQGLTANGNTIYF. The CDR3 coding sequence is TGCGCCAGCAGCCAAGGCCTAACAGCCAATGGAAACACCATATATTTT.

CDR3 region: CASSPSGRTREAFF. Here the CDR3 DNA reads TGTGCCAGCAGTCCCAGCGGCAGGACCCGTGAAGCTTTCTTT. V is TRBV27 and J is TRBJ1-1, with D unclear. Germline CDR1 reads MNHEY; CDR2 reads SMNVEV (reference sequence). V lost 5 bases and J lost 7, with 17 bases in between. The CDR3 is 14 residues long.

CDR3 nucleotides: TGTGCCAGCAGCTTGATCGATGGCATCAATCAGCCCCAGCATTTT. It codes for CASSLIDGINQPQHF. The chain employs TRBV5-5 and TRBJ1-5; no reliable D call. CDR3 length: 15 amino acids. The V end was cut by 1 base, the J end by 3 bases, with 11 bases between. CDR1 is SGHKS and CDR2 is YYEKEE in the germline V gene (reference sequence).

In nucleotides, the CDR3 is TGTGCCAGCAGCTTAGATGGGACAGGGGGCTCACCCCTCCACTTT. This gives the protein CASSLDGTGGSPLHF. V is TRBV7-9 and J is TRBJ1-6, with 12 bases fitting TRBD1. After removal of 1 base from V and 10 bases from J, the junction contained 2 bases not matched to a gene. Per germline, CDR1 SEHNR and CDR2 FQNEAQ (reference sequence). The CDR3 sequence is 15 residues long. The full variable domain, completed using reference TRBV7-9 and TRBJ1-6, is DTGVSQNPRHKITKRGQNVTFRCDPISEHNRLYWYRQTLGQGPEFLTYFQNEAQLEKSRLLSDRFSAERPKGSFSTLEIQRTEQGDSAMYLCASSLDGTGGSPLHFGNGTRLTVT.

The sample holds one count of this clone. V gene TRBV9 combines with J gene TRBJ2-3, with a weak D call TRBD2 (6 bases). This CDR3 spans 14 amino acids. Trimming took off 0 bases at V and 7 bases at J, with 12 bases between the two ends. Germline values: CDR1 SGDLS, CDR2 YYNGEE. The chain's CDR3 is CASSVVGGGNTQYF. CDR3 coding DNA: TGTGCCAGCAGCGTAGTTGGGGGAGGTAATACGCAGTATTTT. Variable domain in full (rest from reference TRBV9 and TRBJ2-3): DSGVTQTPKHLITATGQRVTLRCSPRSGDLSVYWYQQSLDQGLQFLIQYYNGEERAKGNILERFSAQQFPDLHSELNLSSLELGDSALYFCASSVVGGGNTQYFGPGTRLTVL.

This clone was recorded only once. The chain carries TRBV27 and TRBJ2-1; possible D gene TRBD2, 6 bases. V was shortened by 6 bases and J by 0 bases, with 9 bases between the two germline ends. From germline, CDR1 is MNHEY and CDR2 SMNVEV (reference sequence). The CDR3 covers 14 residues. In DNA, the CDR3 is TGTGCCAGCAGCTTAGCGGTCTCCTACAATGAGCAGTTCTTC. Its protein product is CASSLAVSYNEQFF.

The CDR3 DNA reads TGTGCCAGCAGCTTGGACAGGCCTCTTCTCATCTATGGCTACACCTTC. Translation gives CASSLDRPLLIYGYTF. V gene TRBV5-8 combines with J gene TRBJ1-2, with D perhaps matching TRBD1 (5 bases). Germline lookup yields CDR1 SGHTS and CDR2 YDEGEE. CDR3 length equals 16 residues. Trimming removed 0 bases at V and 4 bases at J, with 16 bases between.

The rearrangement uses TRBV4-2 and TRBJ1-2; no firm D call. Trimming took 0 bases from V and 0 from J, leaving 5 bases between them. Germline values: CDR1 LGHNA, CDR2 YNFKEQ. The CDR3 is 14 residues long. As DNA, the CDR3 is TGTGCCAGCAGCCAAGATAGCGCTAACTATGGCTACACCTTC. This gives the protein CASSQDSANYGYTF.

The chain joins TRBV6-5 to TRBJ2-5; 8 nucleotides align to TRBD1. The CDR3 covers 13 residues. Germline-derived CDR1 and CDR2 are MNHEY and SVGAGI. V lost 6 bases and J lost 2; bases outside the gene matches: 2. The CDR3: CASSRTGQETQYF. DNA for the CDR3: TGTGCCAGCAGCCGGACAGGGCAAGAGACCCAGTACTTC.

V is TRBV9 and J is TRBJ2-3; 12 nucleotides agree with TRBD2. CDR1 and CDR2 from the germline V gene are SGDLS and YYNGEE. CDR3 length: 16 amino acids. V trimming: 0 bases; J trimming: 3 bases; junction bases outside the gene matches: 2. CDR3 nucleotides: TGTGCCAGCAGCGTAGATACTAGCGGGAGGACAGATACGCAGTATTTT. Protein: CASSVDTSGRTDTQYF.